The 15 T cell receptor beta chains given below trace back to one sample, sequenced in a study of CD8 T cells in Susac syndrome. Reverse transcription of about 0.5 to 1 ug RNA was carried out with random hexamers. TCRdb reprocessed the immunoSEQ multiplex PCR reads via MiXCR and lists one record per CDR3 protein. This sample yields about 130,000 distinct CDR3 sequences, of which around 94% are seen a single time; around 0.078% belongs to the top ten. The source material was CD4+ T cells from PBMCs. The receptors were gathered from a human donor in good health.

This clonotype occurred once. The chain is built from TRBV27 and TRBJ2-5; 15 bases are a match to TRBD2. Germline V gene data show CDR1 as MNHEY and CDR2 as SMNVEV (reference sequence). The trim removed 2 bases at V and 5 bases at J, leaving 9 bases unmatched. The CDR3 length is 18 residues. CDR3 residues: CASSLKGLAGGAFETQYF. In nucleotides, the CDR3 is TGTGCCAGCAGTTTAAAGGGACTAGCGGGAGGAGCGTTCGAGACCCAGTACTTC.

The chain is built from TRBV29-1 and TRBJ2-7, with a possible D match to TRBD2 (5 bases). Germline loops: CDR1 SQVTM, CDR2 ANQGSEA. This CDR3 is built from 14 residues. Trimming stripped 2 bases from V and 0 bases from J, with 11 bases between. CDR3 sequence: CSVERGWGSYEQYF. The DNA of the CDR3 is TGCAGCGTTGAACGGGGTTGGGGCTCCTACGAGCAGTACTTC.

V gene TRBV5-1 combines with J gene TRBJ2-1, with D tentatively TRBD1 (6 bases). This CDR3 region has 15 residues. Trimming took off 5 bases at V and 4 bases at J, with 16 bases between the two ends. The germline CDR1 and CDR2 sequences are SGHRS and YFSETQ. The CDR3 sequence is CASSSQVQGYNEQFF. DNA of the CDR3: TGCGCCAGCAGTTCGCAAGTACAGGGTTACAATGAGCAGTTCTTC. Full variable domain (remainder filled in from reference TRBV5-1 and TRBJ2-1): KAGVTQTPRYLIKTRGQQVTLSCSPISGHRSVSWYQQTPGQGLQFLFEYFSETQRNKGNFPGRFSGRQFSNSRSEMNVSTLELGDSALYLCASSSQVQGYNEQFFGPGTRLTVL.

The chain couples TRBV10-3 to TRBJ2-7; possibly TRBD2 for D (5 bases). Trimming left V 3 bases short and J 5 bases short, with 8 bases between. The length of the CDR3 is 12 residues. Germline lookup yields CDR1 ENHRY and CDR2 SYGVKD. CDR3 in amino acids: CAISDVRDEQYF. CDR3 sequence (DNA): TGTGCCATCAGTGATGTGCGGGACGAGCAGTACTTC.

This sequence joins TRBV6-2 or TRBV6-3 and TRBJ2-7, with 9 bases that match TRBD1. The trim removed 11 bases at V and 6 bases at J, leaving 8 bases unmatched. The CDR3 runs 12 residues. Germline assignment: CDR1 MNHEY and CDR2 SVGEGT. This CDR3 is CAAGTGNREQYF. CDR3 DNA sequence: TGTGCCGCCGGGACAGGGAATCGCGAGCAGTACTTC.

J is TRBJ1-2 and V is TRBV2, with D unclear. The V gene lost 3 bases and the J gene lost 4 bases, with 6 bases spanning the gap. Looked up from germline, CDR1 is SNHLY and CDR2 is FYNNEI. The CDR3 sequence is 12 residues long. As DNA, the CDR3 is TGTGCCAGCAGTGACGGAATCTATGGCTACACCTTC. It yields the protein CASSDGIYGYTF.

This chain joins TRBV2 and TRBJ1-4; D uncertain. Between the trimmed V and J ends, which lost 5 bases and 5 bases, there was a span of 12 bases. This CDR3 region has 14 residues. Germline assignment: CDR1 SNHLY and CDR2 FYNNEI. CDR3 nucleotides: TGTGCCAGCAGTCCCAACCGATGGAATGAAAAACTGTTTTTT. It encodes CASSPNRWNEKLFF.

The genes are TRBV29-1 and TRBJ2-7, with D perhaps matching TRBD2 (5 bases). The germline V gene encodes CDR1 SQVTM and CDR2 ANQGSEA. The CDR3 is 11 residues long. The ends were cut back, 7 bases at V and 0 bases at J, with 7 bases in the middle. CDR3 bases: TGCAGCGCCGGGGACTCCTACGAGCAGTACTTC. This encodes CSAGDSYEQYF.

In DNA, the CDR3 is TGCGCCAGCAGTCCCCCCGAGGGAAATGGCTACACCTTC. This gives the protein CASSPPEGNGYTF. This sequence joins TRBV5-1 and TRBJ1-2; D unclear. The germline V and J ends were trimmed by 5 bases and 6 bases, with 14 bases remaining between them. This CDR3 spans 13 amino acids. Germline V gene lookup returns CDR1 SGHRS and CDR2 YFSETQ.

The rearrangement uses TRBV7-8 and TRBJ2-1; 7 nucleotides align to TRBD1. Germline loops: CDR1 SGHVS, CDR2 FQNEAQ. This CDR3 is built from 16 residues. V lost 5 bases, J lost 11 bases, and 18 bases stayed unmatched. For the CDR3, the DNA is TGTGCCAGCAGCACCGGACAGGTCACGGCCACAATGAAGCAGTTCTTC. Amino acids: CASSTGQVTATMKQFF.

The genes are TRBV6-2 or TRBV6-3 and TRBJ2-4; no clear D. This CDR3 is 15 amino acids long. Trimming pared 5 bases from V and 8 bases from J, leaving 19 bases between. CDR1 and CDR2 from the germline V gene are MNHEY and SVGEGT. The CDR3 nucleotides are TGTGCCAGCAGTCGCCTCCTCACCGGACGGGACATTCAGTACTTC. Amino acid sequence: CASSRLLTGRDIQYF.

J is TRBJ1-1 and V is TRBV27, with TRBD1 identical over 8 bases. The CDR3 has 12 amino acids. V shed 8 bases, J shed 11 bases, and the junction held 10 bases outside the gene matches. CDR1 is MNHEY and CDR2 is SMNVEV in the germline V gene (reference sequence). The CDR3 nucleotides read TGTGCCAGCCAAGACAGGGGACGGGGGGCTTTCTTT. Its translation: CASQDRGRGAFF.

This chain joins TRBV6-1 and TRBJ1-2; the D is unclear. The length of the CDR3 is 11 residues. CDR1 is MNHNS and CDR2 is SASEGT in the germline V gene. Trimming cost V 1 base and J 7 bases, with 4 bases left between them. The DNA of the CDR3 is TGTGCCAGCAGTGAAGGACTTGGCTACACCTTC. This codes for CASSEGLGYTF.

This clonotype was seen a handful of times. This chain links TRBV7-8 with TRBJ1-1, with D possibly matching TRBD1 (6 bases). The germline gives CDR1 SGHVS, CDR2 FQNEAQ. Trimming took off 0 bases at V and 5 bases at J, with 10 bases between the two ends. The CDR3 extends over 14 amino acids. The CDR3 DNA is TGTGCCAGCAGCTTAGCAGGGGGAGAGACTGAAGCTTTCTTT. As protein: CASSLAGGETEAFF.

This chain links TRBV5-1 with TRBJ2-5; 9 bases are a match to TRBD1. After removal of 4 bases from V and 5 bases from J, the junction contained 6 bases not matched to a gene. Germline V gene sequence: CDR1 SGHRS, CDR2 YFSETQ. This CDR3 contains 14 residues. The CDR3 region has the DNA TGCGCCAGCAGCCGTGACAGGGGGACTGAGACCCAGTACTTC. It is translated as CASSRDRGTETQYF.